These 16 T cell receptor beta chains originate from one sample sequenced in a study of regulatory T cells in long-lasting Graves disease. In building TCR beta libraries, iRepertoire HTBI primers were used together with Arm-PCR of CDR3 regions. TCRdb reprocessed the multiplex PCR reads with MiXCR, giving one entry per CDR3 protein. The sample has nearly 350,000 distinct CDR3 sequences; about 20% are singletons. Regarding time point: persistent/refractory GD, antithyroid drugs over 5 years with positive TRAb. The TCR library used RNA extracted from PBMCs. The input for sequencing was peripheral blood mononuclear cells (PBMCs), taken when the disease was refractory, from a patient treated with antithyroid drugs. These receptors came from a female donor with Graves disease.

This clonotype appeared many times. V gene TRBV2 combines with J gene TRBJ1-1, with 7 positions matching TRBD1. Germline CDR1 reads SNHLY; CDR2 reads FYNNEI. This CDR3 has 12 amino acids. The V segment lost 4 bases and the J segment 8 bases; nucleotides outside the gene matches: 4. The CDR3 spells CASSVQGQEAFF. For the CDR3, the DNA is TGTGCCAGCAGTGTACAGGGGCAGGAAGCTTTCTTT.

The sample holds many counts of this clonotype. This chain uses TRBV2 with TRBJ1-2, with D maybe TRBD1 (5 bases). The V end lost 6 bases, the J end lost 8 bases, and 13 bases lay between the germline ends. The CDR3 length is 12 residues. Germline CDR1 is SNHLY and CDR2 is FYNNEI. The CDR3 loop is CASRDQGVGYTF. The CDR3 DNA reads TGTGCCAGCAGGGACCAGGGAGTCGGCTACACCTTC.

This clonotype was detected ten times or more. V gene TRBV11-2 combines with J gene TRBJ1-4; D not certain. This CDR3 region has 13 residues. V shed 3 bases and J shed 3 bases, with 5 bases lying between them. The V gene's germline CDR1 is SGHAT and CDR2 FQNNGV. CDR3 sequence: CASSFGPNEKLFF. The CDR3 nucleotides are TGTGCCAGCAGCTTCGGACCTAATGAAAAACTGTTTTTT.

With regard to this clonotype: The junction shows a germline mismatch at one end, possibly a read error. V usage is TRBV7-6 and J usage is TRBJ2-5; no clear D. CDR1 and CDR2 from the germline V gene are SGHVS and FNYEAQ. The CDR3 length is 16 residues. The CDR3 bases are TGTGCCAGCAGCTTAGCGGCCCACCTCGGCGAGGAGACCCAGTGCTTC. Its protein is CASSLAAHLGEETQCF.

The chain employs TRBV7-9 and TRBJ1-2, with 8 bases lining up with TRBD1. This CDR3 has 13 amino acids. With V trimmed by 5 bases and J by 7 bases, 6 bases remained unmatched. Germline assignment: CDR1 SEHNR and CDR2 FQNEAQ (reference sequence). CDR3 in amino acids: CASSPRQGSGYTF. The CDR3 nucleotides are TGTGCCAGCAGCCCCCGACAGGGGTCTGGCTACACCTTC.

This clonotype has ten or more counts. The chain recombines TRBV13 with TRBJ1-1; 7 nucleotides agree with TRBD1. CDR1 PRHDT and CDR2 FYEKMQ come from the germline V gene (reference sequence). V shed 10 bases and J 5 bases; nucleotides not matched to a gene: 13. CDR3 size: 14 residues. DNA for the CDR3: TGTGCCACCGGCAGGGGGGGCGGAAGAACTGAAGCTTTCTTT. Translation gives CATGRGGGRTEAFF.

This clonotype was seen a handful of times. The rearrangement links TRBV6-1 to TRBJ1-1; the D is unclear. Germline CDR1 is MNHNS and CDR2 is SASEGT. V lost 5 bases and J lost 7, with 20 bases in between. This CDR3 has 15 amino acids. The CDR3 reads CASSTSGRRTVEAFF. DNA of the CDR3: TGTGCCAGCAGTACCTCCGGACGCCGTACAGTTGAAGCTTTCTTT.

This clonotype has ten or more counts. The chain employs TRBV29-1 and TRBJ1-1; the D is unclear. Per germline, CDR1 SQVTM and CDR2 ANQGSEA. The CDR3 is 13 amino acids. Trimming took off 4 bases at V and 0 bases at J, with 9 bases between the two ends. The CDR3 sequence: CSVGVGMNTEAFF. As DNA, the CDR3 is TGCAGCGTTGGAGTGGGAATGAACACTGAAGCTTTCTTT.

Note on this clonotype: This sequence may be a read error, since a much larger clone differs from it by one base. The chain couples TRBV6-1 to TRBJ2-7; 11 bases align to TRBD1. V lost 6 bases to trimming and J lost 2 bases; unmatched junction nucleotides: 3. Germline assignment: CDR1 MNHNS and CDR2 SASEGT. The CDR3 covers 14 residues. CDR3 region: CASSQGQGAYEQYF. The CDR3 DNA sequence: TGTGCCAGCAGCCAGGGACAGGGGGCCTACGAGCAGTACTTC.

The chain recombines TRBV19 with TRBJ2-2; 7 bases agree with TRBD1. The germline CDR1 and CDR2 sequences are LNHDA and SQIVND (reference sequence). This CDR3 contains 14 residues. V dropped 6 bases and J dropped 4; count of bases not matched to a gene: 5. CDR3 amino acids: CASRGQQLTGELFF. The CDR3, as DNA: TGTGCCAGTAGGGGACAGCAACTCACCGGGGAGCTGTTTTTT.

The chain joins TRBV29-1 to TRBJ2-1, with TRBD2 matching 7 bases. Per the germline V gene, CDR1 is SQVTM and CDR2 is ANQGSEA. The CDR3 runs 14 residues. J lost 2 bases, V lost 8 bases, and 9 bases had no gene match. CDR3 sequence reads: CSCIGLAAYNEQFF. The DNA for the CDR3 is TGCAGCTGCATAGGGCTAGCGGCCTACAATGAGCAGTTCTTC.

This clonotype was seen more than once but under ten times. The CDR3 DNA sequence: TGTGCCAGCAGCTTAGGATTAGGTTGGGGTAGCACAGATACGCAGTATTTT. Translated: CASSLGLGWGSTDTQYF. This rearrangement joins TRBV7-2 to TRBJ2-3; D uncertain. The germline V and J ends were trimmed by 1 base and 0 bases, with 14 bases remaining between them. This CDR3 spans 17 amino acids. Germline CDR1 is SGHTA and CDR2 is FQGNSA.

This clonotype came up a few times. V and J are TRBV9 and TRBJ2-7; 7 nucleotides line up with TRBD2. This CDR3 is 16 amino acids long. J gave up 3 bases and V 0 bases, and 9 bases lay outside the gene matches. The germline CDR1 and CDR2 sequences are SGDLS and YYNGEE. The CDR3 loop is CASSVGGAGTIYEQYF. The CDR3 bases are TGTGCCAGCAGCGTAGGCGGGGCGGGGACTATCTACGAGCAGTACTTC. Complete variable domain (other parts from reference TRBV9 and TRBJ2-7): DSGVTQTPKHLITATGQRVTLRCSPRSGDLSVYWYQQSLDQGLQFLIQYYNGEERAKGNILERFSAQQFPDLHSELNLSSLELGDSALYFCASSVGGAGTIYEQYFGPGTRLTVT.

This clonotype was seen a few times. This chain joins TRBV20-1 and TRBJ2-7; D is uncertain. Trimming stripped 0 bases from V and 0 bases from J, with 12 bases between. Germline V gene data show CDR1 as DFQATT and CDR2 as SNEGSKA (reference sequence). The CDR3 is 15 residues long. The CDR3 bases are TGCAGTGCTAGAGATCGGATGGTCAGCTCCTACGAGCAGTACTTC. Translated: CSARDRMVSSYEQYF.

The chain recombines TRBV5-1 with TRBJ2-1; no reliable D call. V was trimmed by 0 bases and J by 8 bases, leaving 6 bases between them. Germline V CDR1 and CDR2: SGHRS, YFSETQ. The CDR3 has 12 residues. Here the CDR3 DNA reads TGCGCCAGCAGCTTGGGAGGTGATGAGCAGTTCTTC. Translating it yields CASSLGGDEQFF.

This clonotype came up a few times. The CDR3 sequence is CASSITRTYNQPQHF. CDR3 in DNA: TGTGCCAGTAGTATTACCAGGACCTACAATCAGCCCCAGCATTTT. The rearrangement links TRBV19 to TRBJ1-5; D is undetermined. Germline values: CDR1 LNHDA, CDR2 SQIVND (reference sequence). This CDR3 is 15 amino acids long. Trimming shortened V by 3 bases and J by 3 bases, and 12 bases separated the two germline ends.